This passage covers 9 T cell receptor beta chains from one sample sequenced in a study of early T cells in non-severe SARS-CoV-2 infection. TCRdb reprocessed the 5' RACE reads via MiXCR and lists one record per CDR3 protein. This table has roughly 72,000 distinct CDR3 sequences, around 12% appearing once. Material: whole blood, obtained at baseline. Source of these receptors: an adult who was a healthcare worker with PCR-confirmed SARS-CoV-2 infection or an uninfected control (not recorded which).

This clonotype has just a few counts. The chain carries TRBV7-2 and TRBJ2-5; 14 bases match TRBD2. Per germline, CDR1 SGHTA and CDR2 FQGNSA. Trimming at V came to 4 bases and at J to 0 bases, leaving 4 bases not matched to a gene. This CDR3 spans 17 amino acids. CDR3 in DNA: TGTGCCAGCAGCTCCTGGACTAGCGGGGGGCACCAAGAGACCCAGTACTTC. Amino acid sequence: CASSSWTSGGHQETQYF.

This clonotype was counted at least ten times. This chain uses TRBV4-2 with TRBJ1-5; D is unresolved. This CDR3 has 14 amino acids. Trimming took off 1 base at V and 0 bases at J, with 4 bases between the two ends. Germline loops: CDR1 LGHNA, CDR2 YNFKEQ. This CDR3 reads CASSQVDSNQPQHF. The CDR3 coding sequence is TGTGCCAGCAGCCAAGTGGATAGCAATCAGCCCCAGCATTTT.

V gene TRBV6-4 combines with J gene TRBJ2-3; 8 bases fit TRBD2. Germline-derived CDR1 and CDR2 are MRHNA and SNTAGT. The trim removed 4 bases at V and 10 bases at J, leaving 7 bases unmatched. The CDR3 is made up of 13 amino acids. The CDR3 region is CASSVLSTSAQYF. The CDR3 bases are TGTGCCAGCAGTGTCCTTTCGACTAGCGCGCAGTATTTT.

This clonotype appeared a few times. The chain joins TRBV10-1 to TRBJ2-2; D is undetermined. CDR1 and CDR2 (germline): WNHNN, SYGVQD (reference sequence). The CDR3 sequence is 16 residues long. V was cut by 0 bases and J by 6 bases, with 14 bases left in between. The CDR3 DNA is TGCGCCAGCAGTGAGTCGGGCTCCCTTCTGGCCGGGGAGCTGTTTTTT. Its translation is CASSESGSLLAGELFF.

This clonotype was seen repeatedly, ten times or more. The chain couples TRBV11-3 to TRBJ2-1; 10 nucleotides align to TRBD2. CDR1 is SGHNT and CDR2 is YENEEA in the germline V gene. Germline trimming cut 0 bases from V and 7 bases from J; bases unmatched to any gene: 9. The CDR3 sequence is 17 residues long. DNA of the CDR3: TGTGCCAGCAGCTTAGATGGGAGGGCTAGCGGGGGAAATGAGCAGTTCTTC. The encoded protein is CASSLDGRASGGNEQFF. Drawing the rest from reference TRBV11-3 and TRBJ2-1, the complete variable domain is EAGVVQSPRYKIIEKKQPVAFWCNPISGHNTLYWYLQNLGQGPELLIRYENEEAVDDSQLPKDRFSAERLKGVDSTLKIQPAELGDSAVYLCASSLDGRASGGNEQFFGPGTRLTVL.

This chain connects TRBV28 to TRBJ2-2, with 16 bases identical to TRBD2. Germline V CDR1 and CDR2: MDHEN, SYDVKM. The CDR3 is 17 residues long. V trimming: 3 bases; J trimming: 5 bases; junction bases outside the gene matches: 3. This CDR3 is CASSLMGLAGGTGELFF. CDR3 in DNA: TGTGCCAGCAGTTTGATGGGACTAGCGGGGGGGACCGGGGAGCTGTTTTTT.

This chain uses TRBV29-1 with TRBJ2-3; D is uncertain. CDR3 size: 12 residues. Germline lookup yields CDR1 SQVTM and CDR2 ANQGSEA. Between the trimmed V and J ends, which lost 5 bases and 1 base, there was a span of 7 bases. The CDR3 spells CSVPTGTDTQYF. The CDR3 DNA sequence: TGCAGCGTTCCCACAGGCACAGATACGCAGTATTTT.

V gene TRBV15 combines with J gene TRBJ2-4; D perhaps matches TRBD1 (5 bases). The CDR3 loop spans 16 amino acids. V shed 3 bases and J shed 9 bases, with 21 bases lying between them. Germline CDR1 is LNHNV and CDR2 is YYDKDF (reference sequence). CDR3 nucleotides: TGTGCCACCAGCAGTGGGCTTACAGGTCGCGCTCCCATTCAGTACTTC. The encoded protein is CATSSGLTGRAPIQYF.

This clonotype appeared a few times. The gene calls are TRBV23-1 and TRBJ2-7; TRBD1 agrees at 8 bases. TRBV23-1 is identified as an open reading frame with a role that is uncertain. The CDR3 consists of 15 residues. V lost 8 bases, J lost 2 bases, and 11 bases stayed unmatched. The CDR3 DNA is TGCGCCAGCCTCCCCGGGACAGGTACTCCCTACGAGCAGTACTTC. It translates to CASLPGTGTPYEQYF.